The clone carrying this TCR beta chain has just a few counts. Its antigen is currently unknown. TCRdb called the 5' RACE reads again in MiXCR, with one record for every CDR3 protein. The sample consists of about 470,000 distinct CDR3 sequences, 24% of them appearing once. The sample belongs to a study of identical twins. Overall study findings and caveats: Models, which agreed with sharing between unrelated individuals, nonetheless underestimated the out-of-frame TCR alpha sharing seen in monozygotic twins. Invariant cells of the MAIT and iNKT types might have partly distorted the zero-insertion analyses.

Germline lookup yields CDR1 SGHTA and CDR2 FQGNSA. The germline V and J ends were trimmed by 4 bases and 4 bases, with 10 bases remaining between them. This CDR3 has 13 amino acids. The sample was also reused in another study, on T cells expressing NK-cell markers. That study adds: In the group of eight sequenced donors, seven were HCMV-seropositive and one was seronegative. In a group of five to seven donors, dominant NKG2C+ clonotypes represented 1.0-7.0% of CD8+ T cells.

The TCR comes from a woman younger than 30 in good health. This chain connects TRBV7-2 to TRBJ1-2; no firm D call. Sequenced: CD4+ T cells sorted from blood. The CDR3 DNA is TGTGCCAGCAGCTCCTCCCCATTCTATGGCTACACCTTC. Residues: CASSSSPFYGYTF.